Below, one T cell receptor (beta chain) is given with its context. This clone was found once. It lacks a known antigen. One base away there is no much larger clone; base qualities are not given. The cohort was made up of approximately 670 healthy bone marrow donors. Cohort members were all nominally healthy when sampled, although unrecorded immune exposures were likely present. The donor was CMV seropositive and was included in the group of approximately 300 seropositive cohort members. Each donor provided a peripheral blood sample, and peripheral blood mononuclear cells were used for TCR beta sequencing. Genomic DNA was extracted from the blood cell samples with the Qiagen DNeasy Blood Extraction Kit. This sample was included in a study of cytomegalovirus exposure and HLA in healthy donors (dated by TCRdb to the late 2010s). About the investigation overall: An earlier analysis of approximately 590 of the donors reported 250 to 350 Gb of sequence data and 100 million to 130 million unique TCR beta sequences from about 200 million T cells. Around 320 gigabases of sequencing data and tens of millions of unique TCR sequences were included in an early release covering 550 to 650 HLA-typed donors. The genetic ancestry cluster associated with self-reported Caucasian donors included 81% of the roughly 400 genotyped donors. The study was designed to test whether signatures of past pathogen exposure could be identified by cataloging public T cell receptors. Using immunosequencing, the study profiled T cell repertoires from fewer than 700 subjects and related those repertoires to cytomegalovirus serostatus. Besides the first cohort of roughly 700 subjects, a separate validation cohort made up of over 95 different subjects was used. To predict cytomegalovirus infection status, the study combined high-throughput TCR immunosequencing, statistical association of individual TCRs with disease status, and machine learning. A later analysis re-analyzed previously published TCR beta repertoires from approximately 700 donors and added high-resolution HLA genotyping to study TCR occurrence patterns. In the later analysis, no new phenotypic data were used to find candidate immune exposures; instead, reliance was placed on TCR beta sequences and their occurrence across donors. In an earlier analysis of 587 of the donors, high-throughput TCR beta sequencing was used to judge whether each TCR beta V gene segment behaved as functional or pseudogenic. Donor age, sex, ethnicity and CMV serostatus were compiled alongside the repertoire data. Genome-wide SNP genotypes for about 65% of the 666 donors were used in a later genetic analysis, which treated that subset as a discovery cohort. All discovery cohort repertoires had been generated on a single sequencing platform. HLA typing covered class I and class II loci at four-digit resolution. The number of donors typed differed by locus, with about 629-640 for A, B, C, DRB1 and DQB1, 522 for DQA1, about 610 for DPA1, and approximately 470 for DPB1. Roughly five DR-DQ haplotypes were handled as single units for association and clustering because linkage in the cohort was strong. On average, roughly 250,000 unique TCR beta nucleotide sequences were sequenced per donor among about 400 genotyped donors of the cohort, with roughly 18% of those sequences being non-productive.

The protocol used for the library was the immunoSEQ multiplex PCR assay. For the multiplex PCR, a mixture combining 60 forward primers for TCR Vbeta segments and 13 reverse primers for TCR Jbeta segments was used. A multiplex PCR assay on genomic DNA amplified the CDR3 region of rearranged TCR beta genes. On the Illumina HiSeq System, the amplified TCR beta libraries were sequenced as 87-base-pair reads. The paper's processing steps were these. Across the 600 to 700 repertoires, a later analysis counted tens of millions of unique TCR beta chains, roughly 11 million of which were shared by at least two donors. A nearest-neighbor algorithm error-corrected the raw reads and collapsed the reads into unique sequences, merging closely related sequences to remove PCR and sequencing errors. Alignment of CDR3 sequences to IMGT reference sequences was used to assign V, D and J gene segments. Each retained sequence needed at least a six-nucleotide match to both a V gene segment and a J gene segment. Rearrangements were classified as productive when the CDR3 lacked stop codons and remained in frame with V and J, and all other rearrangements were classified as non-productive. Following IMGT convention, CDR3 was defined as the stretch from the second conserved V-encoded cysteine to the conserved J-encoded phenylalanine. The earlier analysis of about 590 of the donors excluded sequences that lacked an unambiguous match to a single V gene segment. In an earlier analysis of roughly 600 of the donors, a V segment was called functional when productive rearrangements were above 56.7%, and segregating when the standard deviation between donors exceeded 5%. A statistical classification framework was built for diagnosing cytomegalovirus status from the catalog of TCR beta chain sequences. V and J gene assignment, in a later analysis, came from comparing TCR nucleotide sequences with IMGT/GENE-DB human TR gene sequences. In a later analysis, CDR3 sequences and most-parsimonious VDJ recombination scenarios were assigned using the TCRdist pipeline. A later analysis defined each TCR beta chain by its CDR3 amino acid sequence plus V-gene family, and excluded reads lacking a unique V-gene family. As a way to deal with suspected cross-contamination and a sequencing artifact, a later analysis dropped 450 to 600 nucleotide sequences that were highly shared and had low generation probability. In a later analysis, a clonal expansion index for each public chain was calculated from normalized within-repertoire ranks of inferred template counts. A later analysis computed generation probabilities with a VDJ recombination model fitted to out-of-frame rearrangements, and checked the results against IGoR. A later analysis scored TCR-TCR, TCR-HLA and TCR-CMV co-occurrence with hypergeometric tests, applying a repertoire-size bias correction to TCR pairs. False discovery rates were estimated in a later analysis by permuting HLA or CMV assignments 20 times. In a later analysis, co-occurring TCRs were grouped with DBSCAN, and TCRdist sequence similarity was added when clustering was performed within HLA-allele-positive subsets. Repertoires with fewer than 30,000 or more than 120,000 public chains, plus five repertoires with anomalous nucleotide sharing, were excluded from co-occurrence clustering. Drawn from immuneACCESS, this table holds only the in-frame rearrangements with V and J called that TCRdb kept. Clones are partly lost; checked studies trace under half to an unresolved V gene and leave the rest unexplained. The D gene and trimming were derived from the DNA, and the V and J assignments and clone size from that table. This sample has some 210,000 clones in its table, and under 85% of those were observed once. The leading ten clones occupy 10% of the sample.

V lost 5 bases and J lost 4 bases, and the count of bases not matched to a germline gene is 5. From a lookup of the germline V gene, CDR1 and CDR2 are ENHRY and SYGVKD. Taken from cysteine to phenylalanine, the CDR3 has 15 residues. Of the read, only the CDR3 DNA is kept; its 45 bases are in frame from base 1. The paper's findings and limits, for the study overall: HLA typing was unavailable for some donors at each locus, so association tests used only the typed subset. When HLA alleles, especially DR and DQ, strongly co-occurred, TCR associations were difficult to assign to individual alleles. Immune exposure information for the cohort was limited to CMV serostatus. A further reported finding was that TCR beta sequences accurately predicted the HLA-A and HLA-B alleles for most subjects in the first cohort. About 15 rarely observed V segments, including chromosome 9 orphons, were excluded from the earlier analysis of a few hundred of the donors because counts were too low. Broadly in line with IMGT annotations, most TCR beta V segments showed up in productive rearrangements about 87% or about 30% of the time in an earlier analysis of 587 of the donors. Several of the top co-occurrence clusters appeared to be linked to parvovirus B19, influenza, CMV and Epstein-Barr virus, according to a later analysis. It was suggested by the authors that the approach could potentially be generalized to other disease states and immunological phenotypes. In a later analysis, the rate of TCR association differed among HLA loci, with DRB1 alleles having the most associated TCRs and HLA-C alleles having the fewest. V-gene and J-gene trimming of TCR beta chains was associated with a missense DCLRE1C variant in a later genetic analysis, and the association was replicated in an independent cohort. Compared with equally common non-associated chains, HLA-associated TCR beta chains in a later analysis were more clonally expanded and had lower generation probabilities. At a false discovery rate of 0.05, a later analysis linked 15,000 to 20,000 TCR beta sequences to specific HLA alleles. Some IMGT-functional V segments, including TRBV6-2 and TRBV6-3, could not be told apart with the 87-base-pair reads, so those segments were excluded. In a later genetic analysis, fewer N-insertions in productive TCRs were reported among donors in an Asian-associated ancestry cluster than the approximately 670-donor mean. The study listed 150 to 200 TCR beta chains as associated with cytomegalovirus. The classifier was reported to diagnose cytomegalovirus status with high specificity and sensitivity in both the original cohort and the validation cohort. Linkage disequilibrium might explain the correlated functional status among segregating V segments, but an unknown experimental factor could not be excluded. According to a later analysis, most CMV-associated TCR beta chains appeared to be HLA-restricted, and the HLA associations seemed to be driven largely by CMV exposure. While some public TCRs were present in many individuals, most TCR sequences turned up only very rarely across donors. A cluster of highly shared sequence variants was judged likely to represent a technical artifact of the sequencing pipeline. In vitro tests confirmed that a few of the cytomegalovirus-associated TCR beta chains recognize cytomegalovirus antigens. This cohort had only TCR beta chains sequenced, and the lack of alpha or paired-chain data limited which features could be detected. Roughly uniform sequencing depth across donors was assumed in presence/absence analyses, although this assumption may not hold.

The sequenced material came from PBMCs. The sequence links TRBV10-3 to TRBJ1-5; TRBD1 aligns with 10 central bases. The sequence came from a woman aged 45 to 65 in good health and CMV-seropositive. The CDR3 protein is CAISLGGQGNQPQHF. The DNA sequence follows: TGTGCCATCAGTCTCGGGGGACAGGGGAATCAGCCCCAGCATTTT.